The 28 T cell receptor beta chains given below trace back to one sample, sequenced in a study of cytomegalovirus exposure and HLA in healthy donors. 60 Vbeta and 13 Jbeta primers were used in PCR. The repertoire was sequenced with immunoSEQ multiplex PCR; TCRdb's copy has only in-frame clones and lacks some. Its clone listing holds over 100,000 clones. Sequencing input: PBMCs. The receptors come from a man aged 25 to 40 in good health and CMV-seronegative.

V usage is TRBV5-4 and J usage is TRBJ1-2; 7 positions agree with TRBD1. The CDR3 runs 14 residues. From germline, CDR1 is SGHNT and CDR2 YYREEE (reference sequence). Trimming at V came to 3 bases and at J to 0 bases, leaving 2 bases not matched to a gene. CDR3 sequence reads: CASSSGTANYGYTF. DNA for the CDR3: TGTGCCAGCAGCTCCGGGACAGCTAACTATGGCTACACCTTC.

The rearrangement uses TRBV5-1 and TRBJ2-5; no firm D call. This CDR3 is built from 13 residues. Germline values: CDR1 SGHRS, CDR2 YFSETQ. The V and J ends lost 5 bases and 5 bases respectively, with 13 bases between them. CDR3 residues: CASSPDFWETQYF. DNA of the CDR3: TGCGCCAGCAGTCCAGACTTCTGGGAGACCCAGTACTTC.

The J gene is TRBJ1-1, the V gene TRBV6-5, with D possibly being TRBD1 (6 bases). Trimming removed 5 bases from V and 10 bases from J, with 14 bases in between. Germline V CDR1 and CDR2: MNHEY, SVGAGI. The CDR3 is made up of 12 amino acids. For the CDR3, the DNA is TGTGCCAGCAGTGACAGGACTTTCTCAGCTTTCTTT. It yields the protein CASSDRTFSAFF.

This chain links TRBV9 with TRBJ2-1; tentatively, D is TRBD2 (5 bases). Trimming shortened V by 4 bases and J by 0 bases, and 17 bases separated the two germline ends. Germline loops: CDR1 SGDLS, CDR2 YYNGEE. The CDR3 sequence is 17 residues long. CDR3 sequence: CASSPRGGVSSYNEQFF. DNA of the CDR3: TGTGCCAGCAGCCCCCGGGGTGGGGTCAGCTCCTACAATGAGCAGTTCTTC.

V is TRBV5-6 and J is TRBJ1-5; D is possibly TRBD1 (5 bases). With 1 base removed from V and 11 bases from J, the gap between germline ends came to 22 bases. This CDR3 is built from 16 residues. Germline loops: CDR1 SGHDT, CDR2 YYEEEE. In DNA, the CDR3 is TGTGCCAGCAGCTTGAGAGGAGGGGCCGGACCTGCGTCCCAGCATTTT. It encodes CASSLRGGAGPASQHF. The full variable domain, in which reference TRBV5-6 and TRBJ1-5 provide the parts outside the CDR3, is DAGVTQSPTHLIKTRGQQVTLRCSPKSGHDTVSWYQQALGQGPQFIFQYYEEEERQRGNFPDRFSGHQFPNYSSELNVNALLLGDSALYLCASSLRGGAGPASQHFGDGTRLSIL.

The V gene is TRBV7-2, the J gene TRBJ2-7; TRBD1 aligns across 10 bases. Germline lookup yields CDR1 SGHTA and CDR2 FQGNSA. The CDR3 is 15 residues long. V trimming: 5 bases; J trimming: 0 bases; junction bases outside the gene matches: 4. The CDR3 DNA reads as TGTGCCAGCAGCCTCGGGACAGGGGCCTCCTACGAGCAGTACTTC. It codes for CASSLGTGASYEQYF.

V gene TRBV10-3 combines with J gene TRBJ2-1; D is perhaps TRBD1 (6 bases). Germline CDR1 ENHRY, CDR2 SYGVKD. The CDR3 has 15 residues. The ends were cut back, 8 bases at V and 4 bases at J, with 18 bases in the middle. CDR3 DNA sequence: TGTGCCATCCAAAGGTCGAGACAGGAGTACAATGAGCAGTTCTTC. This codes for CAIQRSRQEYNEQFF.

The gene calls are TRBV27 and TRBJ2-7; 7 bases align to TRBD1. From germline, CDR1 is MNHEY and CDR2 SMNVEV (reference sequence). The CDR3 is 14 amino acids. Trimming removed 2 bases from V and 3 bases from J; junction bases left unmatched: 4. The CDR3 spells CASSLDGTDYEQYF. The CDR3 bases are TGTGCCAGCAGTTTAGACGGGACAGACTACGAGCAGTACTTC.

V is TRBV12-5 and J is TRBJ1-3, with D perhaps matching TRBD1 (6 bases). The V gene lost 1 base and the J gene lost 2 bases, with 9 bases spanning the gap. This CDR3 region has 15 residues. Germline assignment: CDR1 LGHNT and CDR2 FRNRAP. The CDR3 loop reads CASGLGEGAGNTIYF. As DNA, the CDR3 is TGTGCTAGTGGTTTGGGGGAGGGGGCTGGAAACACCATATATTTT.

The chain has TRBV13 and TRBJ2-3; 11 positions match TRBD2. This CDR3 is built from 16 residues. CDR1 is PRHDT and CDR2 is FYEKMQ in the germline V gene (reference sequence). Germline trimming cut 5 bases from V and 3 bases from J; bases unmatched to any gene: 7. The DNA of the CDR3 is TGTGCCAGCAGCCCTATTAGCGGGGGGGGGACAGATACGCAGTATTTT. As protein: CASSPISGGGTDTQYF.

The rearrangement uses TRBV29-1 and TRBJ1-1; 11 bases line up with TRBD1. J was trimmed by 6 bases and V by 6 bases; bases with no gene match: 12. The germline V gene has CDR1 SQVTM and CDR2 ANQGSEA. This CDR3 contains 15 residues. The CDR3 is CSVSRTGGDYAEAFF. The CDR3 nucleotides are TGCAGCGTCTCCCGGACAGGGGGCGATTACGCTGAAGCTTTCTTT.

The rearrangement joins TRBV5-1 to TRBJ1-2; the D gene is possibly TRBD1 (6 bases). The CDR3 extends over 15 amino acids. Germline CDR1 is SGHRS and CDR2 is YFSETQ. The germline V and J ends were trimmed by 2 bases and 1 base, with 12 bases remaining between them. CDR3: CASSLGTTNNYGYTF. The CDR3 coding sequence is TGCGCCAGCAGCTTAGGGACAACAAATAACTATGGCTACACCTTC.

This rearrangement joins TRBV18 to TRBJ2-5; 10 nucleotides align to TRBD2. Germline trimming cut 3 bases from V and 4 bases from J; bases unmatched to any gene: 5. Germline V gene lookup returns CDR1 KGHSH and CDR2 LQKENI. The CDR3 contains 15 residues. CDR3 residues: CASSPLAGAGETQYF. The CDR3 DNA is TGTGCCAGCTCACCGCTAGCGGGGGCGGGAGAGACCCAGTACTTC. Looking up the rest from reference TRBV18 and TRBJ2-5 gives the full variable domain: NAGVMQNPRHLVRRRGQEARLRCSPMKGHSHVYWYRQLPEEGLKFMVYLQKENIIDESGMPKERFSAEFPKEGPSILRIQQVVRGDSAAYFCASSPLAGAGETQYFGPGTRLLVL.

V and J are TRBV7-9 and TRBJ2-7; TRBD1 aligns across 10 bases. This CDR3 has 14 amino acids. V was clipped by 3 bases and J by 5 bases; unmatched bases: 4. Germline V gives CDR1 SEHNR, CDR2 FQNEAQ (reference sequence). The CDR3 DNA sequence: TGTGCCAGCAGCTTGACAGGGGGCTGGAACGAGCAGTACTTC. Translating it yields CASSLTGGWNEQYF. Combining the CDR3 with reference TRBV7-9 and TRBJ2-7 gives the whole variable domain DTGVSQNPRHKITKRGQNVTFRCDPISEHNRLYWYRQTLGQGPEFLTYFQNEAQLEKSRLLSDRFSAERPKGSFSTLEIQRTEQGDSAMYLCASSLTGGWNEQYFGPGTRLTVT.

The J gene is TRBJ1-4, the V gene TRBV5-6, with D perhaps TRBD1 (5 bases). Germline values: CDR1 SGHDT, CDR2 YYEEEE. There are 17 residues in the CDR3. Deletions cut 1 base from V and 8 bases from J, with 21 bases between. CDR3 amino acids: CASSLRPRAESGEKLFF. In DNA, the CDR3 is TGTGCCAGCAGCTTGCGGCCCAGGGCCGAGTCGGGCGAAAAACTGTTTTTT. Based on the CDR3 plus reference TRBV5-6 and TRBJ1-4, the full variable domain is DAGVTQSPTHLIKTRGQQVTLRCSPKSGHDTVSWYQQALGQGPQFIFQYYEEEERQRGNFPDRFSGHQFPNYSSELNVNALLLGDSALYLCASSLRPRAESGEKLFFGSGTQLSVL.

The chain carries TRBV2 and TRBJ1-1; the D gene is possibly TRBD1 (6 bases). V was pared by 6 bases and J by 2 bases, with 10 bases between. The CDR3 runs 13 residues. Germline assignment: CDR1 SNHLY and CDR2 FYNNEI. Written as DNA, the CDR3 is TGTGCCAGCAGGGCAGGGGTTAACACTGAAGCTTTCTTT. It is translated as CASRAGVNTEAFF.

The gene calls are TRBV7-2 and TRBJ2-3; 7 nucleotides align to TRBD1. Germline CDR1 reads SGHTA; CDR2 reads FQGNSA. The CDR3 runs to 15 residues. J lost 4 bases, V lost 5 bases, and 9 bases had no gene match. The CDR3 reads CASSPGQVLSDTQYF. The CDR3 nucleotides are TGTGCCAGCAGCCCCGGACAGGTCTTGTCAGATACGCAGTATTTT.

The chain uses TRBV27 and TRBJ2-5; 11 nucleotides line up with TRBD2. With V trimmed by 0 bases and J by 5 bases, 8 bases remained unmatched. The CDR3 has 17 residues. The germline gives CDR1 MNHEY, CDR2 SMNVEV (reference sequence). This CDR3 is CASSLSGLAGLEETQYF. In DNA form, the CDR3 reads TGTGCCAGCAGTTTATCAGGACTAGCGGGTCTCGAGGAGACCCAGTACTTC.

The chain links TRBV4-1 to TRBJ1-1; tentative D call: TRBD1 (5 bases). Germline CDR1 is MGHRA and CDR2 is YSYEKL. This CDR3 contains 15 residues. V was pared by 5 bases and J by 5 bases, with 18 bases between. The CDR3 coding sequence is TGCGCCAGCAGCAGAAGCCGCCAGGGCTATACTGAAGCTTTCTTT. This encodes CASSRSRQGYTEAFF.

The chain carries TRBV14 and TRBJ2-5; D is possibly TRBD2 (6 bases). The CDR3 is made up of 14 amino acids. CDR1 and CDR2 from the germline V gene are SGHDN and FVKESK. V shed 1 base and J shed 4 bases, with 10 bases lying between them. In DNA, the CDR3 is TGTGCCAGCAGCCAAGGTAGCGGAGGAGAGACCCAGTACTTC. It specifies CASSQGSGGETQYF.

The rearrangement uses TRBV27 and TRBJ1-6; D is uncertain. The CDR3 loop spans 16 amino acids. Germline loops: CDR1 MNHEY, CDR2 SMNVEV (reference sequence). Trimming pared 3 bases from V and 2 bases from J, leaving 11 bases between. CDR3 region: CASSFFDLAYNSPLHF. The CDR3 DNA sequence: TGTGCCAGCAGTTTTTTCGACTTAGCCTATAATTCACCCCTCCACTTT.

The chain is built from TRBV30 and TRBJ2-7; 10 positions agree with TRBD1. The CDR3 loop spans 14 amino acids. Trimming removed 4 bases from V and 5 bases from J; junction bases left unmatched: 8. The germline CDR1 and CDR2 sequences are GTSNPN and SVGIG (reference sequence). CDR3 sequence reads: CAWTAGTGAHEQYF. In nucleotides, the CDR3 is TGTGCCTGGACCGCCGGGACAGGGGCCCACGAGCAGTACTTC.

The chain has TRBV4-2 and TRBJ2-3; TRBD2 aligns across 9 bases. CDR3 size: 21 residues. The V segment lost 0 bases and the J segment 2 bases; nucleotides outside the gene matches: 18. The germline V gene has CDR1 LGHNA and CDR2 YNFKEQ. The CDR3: CASSQEGSGGPPVRITDTQYF. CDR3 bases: TGTGCCAGCAGCCAAGAAGGTAGCGGGGGCCCCCCCGTAAGAATCACAGATACGCAGTATTTT.

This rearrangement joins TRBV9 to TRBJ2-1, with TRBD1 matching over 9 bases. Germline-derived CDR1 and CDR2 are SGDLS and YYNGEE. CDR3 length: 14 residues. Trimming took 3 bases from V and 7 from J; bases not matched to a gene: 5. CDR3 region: CASSGIQGANEQFF. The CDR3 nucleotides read TGTGCCAGCAGCGGAATACAGGGGGCGAATGAGCAGTTCTTC.

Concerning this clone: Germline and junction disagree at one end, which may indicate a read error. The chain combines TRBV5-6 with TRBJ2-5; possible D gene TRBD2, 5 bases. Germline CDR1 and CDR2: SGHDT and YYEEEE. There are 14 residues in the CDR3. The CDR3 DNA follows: TGTGCCAGCGGCTTGGCCGGGGTTGGGGAGACCCAGTACTTC. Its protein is CASGLAGVGETQYF.

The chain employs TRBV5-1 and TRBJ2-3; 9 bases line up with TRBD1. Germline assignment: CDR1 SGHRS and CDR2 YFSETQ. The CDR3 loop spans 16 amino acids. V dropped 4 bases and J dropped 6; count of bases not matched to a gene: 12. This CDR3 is CASSRGTGPGMDTQYF. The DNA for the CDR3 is TGCGCCAGCAGCAGAGGGACAGGGCCCGGCATGGATACGCAGTATTTT.

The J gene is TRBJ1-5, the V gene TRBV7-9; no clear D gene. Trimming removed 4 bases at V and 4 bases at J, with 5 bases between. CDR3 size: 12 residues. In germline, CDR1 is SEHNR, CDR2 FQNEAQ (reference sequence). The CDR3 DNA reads TGTGCCAGCAGCTCGTTGAATCAGCCCCAGCATTTT. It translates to CASSSLNQPQHF. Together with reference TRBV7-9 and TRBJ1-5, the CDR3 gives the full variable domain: DTGVSQNPRHKITKRGQNVTFRCDPISEHNRLYWYRQTLGQGPEFLTYFQNEAQLEKSRLLSDRFSAERPKGSFSTLEIQRTEQGDSAMYLCASSSLNQPQHFGDGTRLSIL.

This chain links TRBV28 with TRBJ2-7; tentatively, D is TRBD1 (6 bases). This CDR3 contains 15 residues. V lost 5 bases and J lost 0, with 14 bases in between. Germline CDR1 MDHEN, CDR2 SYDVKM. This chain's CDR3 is CASSRPTGLSYEQYF. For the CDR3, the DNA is TGTGCCAGCAGTCGCCCTACAGGGCTCTCCTACGAGCAGTACTTC.